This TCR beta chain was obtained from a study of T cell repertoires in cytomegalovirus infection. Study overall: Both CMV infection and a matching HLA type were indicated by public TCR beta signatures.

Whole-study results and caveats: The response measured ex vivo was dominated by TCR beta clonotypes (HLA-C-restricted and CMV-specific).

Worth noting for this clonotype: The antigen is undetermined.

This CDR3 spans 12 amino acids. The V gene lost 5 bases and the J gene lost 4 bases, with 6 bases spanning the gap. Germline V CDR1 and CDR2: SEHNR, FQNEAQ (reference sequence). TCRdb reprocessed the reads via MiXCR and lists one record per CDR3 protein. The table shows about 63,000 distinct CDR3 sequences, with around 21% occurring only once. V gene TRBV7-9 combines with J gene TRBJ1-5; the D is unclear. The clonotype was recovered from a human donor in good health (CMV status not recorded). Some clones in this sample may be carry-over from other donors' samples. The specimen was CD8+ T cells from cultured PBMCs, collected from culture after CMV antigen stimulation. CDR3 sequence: CASSLLNQPQHF. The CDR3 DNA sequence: TGTGCCAGCAGCCTTTTAAATCAGCCCCAGCATTTT.